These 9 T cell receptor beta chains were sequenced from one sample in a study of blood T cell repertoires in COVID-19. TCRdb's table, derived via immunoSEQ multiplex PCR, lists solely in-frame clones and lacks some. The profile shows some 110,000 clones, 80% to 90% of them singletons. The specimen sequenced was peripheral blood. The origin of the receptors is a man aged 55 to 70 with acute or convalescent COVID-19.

In DNA form, the CDR3 reads TGCGCCAGCAGCCTACAGGGACCGCGGGCCAACGTCCTGACTTTC. Translation gives CASSLQGPRANVLTF. The chain couples TRBV4-3 to TRBJ2-6, with D perhaps TRBD1 (6 bases). Trimming left V 4 bases short and J 5 bases short, with 12 bases between. The CDR3 totals 15 residues. Germline loops: CDR1 LGHNA, CDR2 YSLEER.

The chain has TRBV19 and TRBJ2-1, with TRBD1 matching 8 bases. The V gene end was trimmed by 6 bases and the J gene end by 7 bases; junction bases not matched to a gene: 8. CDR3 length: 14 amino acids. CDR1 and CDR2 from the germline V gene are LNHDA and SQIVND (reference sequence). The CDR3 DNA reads TGTGCCAGTAGGGAATTAGGACAGGGTAATGAGCAGTTCTTC. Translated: CASRELGQGNEQFF.

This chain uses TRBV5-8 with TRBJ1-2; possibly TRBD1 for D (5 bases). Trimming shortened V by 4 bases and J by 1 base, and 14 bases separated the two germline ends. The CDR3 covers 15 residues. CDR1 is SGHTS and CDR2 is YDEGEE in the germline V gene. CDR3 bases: TGTGCCAGCAGCCGCCGCTTCAGGGTTAACTATGGCTACACCTTC. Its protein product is CASSRRFRVNYGYTF.

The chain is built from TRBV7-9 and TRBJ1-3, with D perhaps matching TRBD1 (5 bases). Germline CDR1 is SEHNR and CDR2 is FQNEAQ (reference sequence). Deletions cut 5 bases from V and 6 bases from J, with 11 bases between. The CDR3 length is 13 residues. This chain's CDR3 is CASSLQGANTIYF. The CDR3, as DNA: TGTGCCAGCAGCCTACAAGGGGCAAACACCATATATTTT.

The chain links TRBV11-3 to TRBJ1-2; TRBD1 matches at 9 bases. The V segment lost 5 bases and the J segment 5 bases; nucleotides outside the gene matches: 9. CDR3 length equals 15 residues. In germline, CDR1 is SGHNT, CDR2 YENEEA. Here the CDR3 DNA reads TGTGCCAGCAGCAGCAGCGACAGGGGGTGGTATGGCTACACCTTC. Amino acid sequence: CASSSSDRGWYGYTF.

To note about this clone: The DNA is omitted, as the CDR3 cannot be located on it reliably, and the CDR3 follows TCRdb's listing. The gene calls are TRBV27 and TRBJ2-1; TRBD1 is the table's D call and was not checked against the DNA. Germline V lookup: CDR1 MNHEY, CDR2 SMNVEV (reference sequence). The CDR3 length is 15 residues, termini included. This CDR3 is CASSTSGQGVNEQFF.

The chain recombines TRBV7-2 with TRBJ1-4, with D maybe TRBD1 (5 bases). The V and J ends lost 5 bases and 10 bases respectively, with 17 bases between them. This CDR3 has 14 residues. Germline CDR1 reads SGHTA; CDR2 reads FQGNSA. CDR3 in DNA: TGTGCCAGCAGCCGCGGGTGGGACGGGGGAAAACTGTTTTTT. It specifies CASSRGWDGGKLFF.

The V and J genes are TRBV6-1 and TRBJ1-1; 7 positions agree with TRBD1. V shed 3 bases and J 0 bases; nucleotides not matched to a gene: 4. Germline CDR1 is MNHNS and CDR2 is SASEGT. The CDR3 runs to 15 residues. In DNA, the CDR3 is TGTGCCAGCAGTGACCGGACAGGCGTGAACACTGAAGCTTTCTTT. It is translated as CASSDRTGVNTEAFF.

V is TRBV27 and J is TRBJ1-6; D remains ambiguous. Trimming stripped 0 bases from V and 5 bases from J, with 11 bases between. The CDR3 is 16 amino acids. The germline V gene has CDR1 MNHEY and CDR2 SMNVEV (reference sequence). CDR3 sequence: CASSLSPWRDNSPLHF. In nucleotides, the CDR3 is TGTGCCAGCAGTTTATCTCCCTGGAGGGATAATTCACCCCTCCACTTT.